A single sample gave rise to the 16 T cell receptor beta chains below, sequenced in a study of cytomegalovirus exposure and HLA in healthy donors. Primers: 60 Vbeta forward and 13 Jbeta reverse. Measured with immunoSEQ multiplex PCR; TCRdb has only the in-frame clones, and not every one. The sample contains roughly 140,000 clones, around 74% of which appear only once. Sequenced: PBMCs. These receptors came from a man aged 50-60 years in good health and CMV-seropositive.

The rearrangement links TRBV28 to TRBJ2-7; 13 bases line up with TRBD2. The germline gives CDR1 MDHEN, CDR2 SYDVKM. This CDR3 is 15 amino acids long. The V gene end was trimmed by 4 bases and the J gene end by 3 bases; junction bases not matched to a gene: 3. The CDR3 loop reads CASSSRTSGSYEQYF. The CDR3 bases are TGTGCCAGCAGTTCCAGGACTAGCGGGAGCTACGAGCAGTACTTC.

V and J are TRBV5-1 and TRBJ2-7, with D possibly matching TRBD2 (6 bases). Per germline, CDR1 SGHRS and CDR2 YFSETQ. With 4 bases removed from V and 3 bases from J, the gap between germline ends came to 11 bases. This CDR3 is 13 amino acids long. The CDR3 DNA follows: TGCGCCAGCAGCGTTAGCGGCAGCTACGAGCAGTACTTC. It is translated as CASSVSGSYEQYF.

This clone was counted only a few times. This chain connects TRBV10-3 to TRBJ1-1, with 7 bases aligning to TRBD1. The CDR3 runs to 13 residues. CDR1 and CDR2 (germline): ENHRY, SYGVKD. The junction had 2 bases not matched to a gene; V was cut back by 6 bases and J by 1 base. CDR3: CAIRGTENTEAFF. CDR3 DNA: TGTGCCATCAGAGGGACAGAGAACACTGAAGCTTTCTTT.

The chain employs TRBV7-9 and TRBJ1-4; D not resolved. Germline V gives CDR1 SEHNR, CDR2 FQNEAQ (reference sequence). The V and J ends lost 5 bases and 0 bases respectively, with 13 bases between them. The CDR3 totals 16 residues. The CDR3, as DNA: TGTGCCAGCAGCACGCAGACACTTCCAACTAATGAAAAACTGTTTTTT. This sequence encodes CASSTQTLPTNEKLFF.

The chain joins TRBV18 to TRBJ2-2, with TRBD1 matching over 8 bases. Trimming at V came to 2 bases and at J to 3 bases, leaving 8 bases not matched to a gene. The CDR3 runs to 17 residues. Germline CDR1 reads KGHSH; CDR2 reads LQKENI. CDR3 residues: CASSPFADRDYTGELFF. The DNA of the CDR3 is TGTGCCAGCTCACCATTTGCGGACAGGGACTACACCGGGGAGCTGTTTTTT.

This chain uses TRBV25-1 with TRBJ1-1, with unresolved D. The CDR3 is 14 amino acids. CDR1 and CDR2 from the germline V gene are MGHDK and SYGVNS. The V gene lost 5 bases and the J gene lost 4 bases, with 14 bases spanning the gap. CDR3 DNA: TGTGCCAGCAGTTTACACGGACGGGGCACTGAAGCTTTCTTT. Translation: CASSLHGRGTEAFF.

This chain links TRBV7-2 with TRBJ1-2; maybe TRBD1 (5 bases). Trimming removed 7 bases at V and 4 bases at J, with 10 bases between. From germline, CDR1 is SGHTA and CDR2 FQGNSA. The CDR3 spans 12 residues. CDR3 sequence: CASNQGGYGYTF. The CDR3 DNA sequence: TGTGCCAGCAACCAGGGAGGCTATGGCTACACCTTC.

The chain joins TRBV4-1 to TRBJ2-3; 12 nucleotides match TRBD2. Losses at the gene ends were 0 bases for V and 4 bases for J; bases not matched to a gene: 5. Germline CDR1 and CDR2: MGHRA and YSYEKL. CDR3 size: 17 residues. The CDR3 DNA sequence: TGCGCCAGCAGCCAAGATTTCACTAGCGGGAGGCCAGATACGCAGTATTTT. Its protein is CASSQDFTSGRPDTQYF.

The chain has TRBV6-6 and TRBJ2-7, with D possibly being TRBD1 (6 bases). The germline CDR1 and CDR2 sequences are MNHNY and SVGAGI (reference sequence). CDR3 length: 14 residues. Trimming pared 2 bases from V and 3 bases from J, leaving 11 bases between. The CDR3 sequence is CASSYRDTDYEQYF. CDR3 nucleotide sequence: TGTGCCAGCAGTTACCGGGACACCGACTACGAGCAGTACTTC.

The chain has TRBV5-1 and TRBJ2-1, with D perhaps matching TRBD1 (6 bases). V was shortened by 0 bases and J by 2 bases, with 12 bases between the two germline ends. The germline gives CDR1 SGHRS, CDR2 YFSETQ. This CDR3 has 16 residues. CDR3 protein: CASSLGSGTTYNEQFF. The CDR3 nucleotides are TGCGCCAGCAGCTTGGGGTCAGGGACAACCTACAATGAGCAGTTCTTC.

V usage is TRBV19 and J usage is TRBJ2-5, with D possibly matching TRBD1 (6 bases). V was cut by 4 bases and J by 1 base, with 13 bases left in between. Germline lookup yields CDR1 LNHDA and CDR2 SQIVND (reference sequence). The CDR3 runs 15 residues. The CDR3 bases are TGTGCCAGTAGTACTTCACAGGGTAGCCAAGAGACCCAGTACTTC. This codes for CASSTSQGSQETQYF. Together with reference TRBV19 and TRBJ2-5, the CDR3 gives the full variable domain: DGGITQSPKYLFRKEGQNVTLSCEQNLNHDAMYWYRQDPGQGLRLIYYSQIVNDFQKGDIAEGYSVSREKKESFPLTVTSAQKNPTAFYLCASSTSQGSQETQYFGPGTRLLVL.

The chain couples TRBV19 to TRBJ2-3, with D unclear. The CDR3 length is 13 residues. Per germline, CDR1 LNHDA and CDR2 SQIVND (reference sequence). V shed 2 bases and J shed 4 bases, with 7 bases lying between them. The CDR3: CASSISAPDTQYF. The CDR3 DNA is TGTGCCAGTAGTATATCAGCGCCAGATACGCAGTATTTT.

This clone was observed a handful of times. The chain has TRBV5-1 and TRBJ2-7; 7 bases agree with TRBD1. The CDR3 sequence is 16 residues long. Per germline, CDR1 SGHRS and CDR2 YFSETQ. V dropped 0 bases and J dropped 2; count of bases not matched to a gene: 8. CDR3 sequence reads: CASSLGDSFVPYEQYF. The CDR3 bases are TGCGCCAGCAGCTTGGGGGACAGTTTCGTCCCCTACGAGCAGTACTTC.

The chain links TRBV6-1 to TRBJ2-7, with 7 bases that match TRBD1. The V gene end was trimmed by 5 bases and the J gene end by 3 bases; junction bases not matched to a gene: 7. Germline V gives CDR1 MNHNS, CDR2 SASEGT. The CDR3 extends over 14 amino acids. The CDR3 spells CASSSDRLLYEQYF. The CDR3 DNA reads TGTGCCAGCAGTTCGGACAGGTTACTCTACGAGCAGTACTTC.

This clone was seen only a few times. V gene TRBV7-9 combines with J gene TRBJ1-4; tentatively, D is TRBD1 (5 bases). The germline V gene has CDR1 SEHNR and CDR2 FQNEAQ (reference sequence). The CDR3 length is 14 residues. V dropped 2 bases and J dropped 5 bases, with 9 bases sitting between them. This CDR3 reads CASSLKGKNEKLFF. Written as DNA, the CDR3 is TGTGCCAGCAGCTTAAAGGGGAAAAATGAAAAACTGTTTTTT.

The rearrangement joins TRBV5-4 to TRBJ2-7; D uncertain. CDR3 length: 13 residues. Trimming removed 3 bases at V and 1 base at J, with 8 bases between. Germline V lookup: CDR1 SGHNT, CDR2 YYREEE (reference sequence). CDR3 sequence reads: CASSWVGSYEQYF. In DNA, the CDR3 is TGTGCCAGCAGCTGGGTCGGGTCCTACGAGCAGTACTTC.